Below, 3 T cell receptor beta chains from the same sample are listed, as sequenced in a study of cytomegalovirus exposure and HLA in healthy donors. PCR involved 60 Vbeta and 13 Jbeta primers. Sequencing used immunoSEQ multiplex PCR; TCRdb keeps in-frame clones, though not all of them. The table records 99,000 or so clones, around 86% of them present only once. What was sequenced was PBMCs. The receptors derive from a female donor in good health and CMV-seropositive.

This chain joins TRBV5-1 and TRBJ2-1; 9 bases fit TRBD1. J gave up 8 bases and V 4 bases, and 10 bases lay outside the gene matches. In germline, CDR1 is SGHRS, CDR2 YFSETQ. The CDR3 has 15 amino acids. CDR3 DNA: TGCGCCAGCAGCCTGGGGGACAGGGAATTTGATGAGCAGTTCTTC. Residues: CASSLGDREFDEQFF.

This chain connects TRBV28 to TRBJ1-5; D unresolved. This CDR3 is 13 amino acids long. V lost 3 bases to trimming and J lost 9 bases, with 12 bases between them. Germline V CDR1 and CDR2: MDHEN, SYDVKM. CDR3 residues: CASSFPPRVPQHF. The CDR3 DNA is TGTGCCAGCAGTTTCCCCCCCCGAGTGCCCCAGCATTTT. Variable domain in full (rest from reference TRBV28 and TRBJ1-5): DVKVTQSSRYLVKRTGEKVFLECVQDMDHENMFWYRQDPGLGLRLIYFSYDVKMKEKGDIPEGYSVSREKKERFSLILESASTNQTSMYLCASSFPPRVPQHFGDGTRLSIL.

This rearrangement joins TRBV19 to TRBJ1-1; 10 bases are a match to TRBD1. CDR1 is LNHDA, CDR2 SQIVND, per germline (reference sequence). Losses at the gene ends were 5 bases for V and 2 bases for J; bases not matched to a gene: 5. CDR3 length: 15 amino acids. Here the CDR3 reads CASSPRDRGNTEAFF. Here the CDR3 DNA reads TGTGCCAGTAGTCCGAGGGACAGGGGAAACACTGAAGCTTTCTTT.